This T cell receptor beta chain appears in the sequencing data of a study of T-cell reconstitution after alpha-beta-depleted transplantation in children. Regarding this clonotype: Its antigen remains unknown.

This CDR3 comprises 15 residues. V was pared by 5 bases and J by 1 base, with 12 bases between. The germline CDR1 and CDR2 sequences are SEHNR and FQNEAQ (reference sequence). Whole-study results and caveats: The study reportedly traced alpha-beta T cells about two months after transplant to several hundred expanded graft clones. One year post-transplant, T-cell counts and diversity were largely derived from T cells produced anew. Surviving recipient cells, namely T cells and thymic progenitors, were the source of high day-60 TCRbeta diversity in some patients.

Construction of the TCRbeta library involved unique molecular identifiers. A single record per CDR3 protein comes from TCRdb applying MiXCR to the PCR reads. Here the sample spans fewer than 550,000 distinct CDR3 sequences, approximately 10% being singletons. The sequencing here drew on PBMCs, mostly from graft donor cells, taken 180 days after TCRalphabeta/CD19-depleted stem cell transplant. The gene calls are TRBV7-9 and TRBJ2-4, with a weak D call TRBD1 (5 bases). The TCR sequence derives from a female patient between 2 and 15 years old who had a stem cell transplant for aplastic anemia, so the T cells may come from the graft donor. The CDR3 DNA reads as TGTGCCAGCAGCACAGCAGGGCCGGCCAAAAACATTCAGTACTTC. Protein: CASSTAGPAKNIQYF.